This T cell receptor (beta chain) originates from a study of blood T cell repertoires in COVID-19. Study-wide context: COVID-19 samples, acute and convalescent, were from the United States, Italy and Spain. PBMCs, B-cell-depleted T cells, or T cells were the source of the cDNA or gDNA that made up the material.

Original analysis: Scientists estimated how many nucleated cells there were by amplifying reference gene primers. This table comes from immunoSEQ multiplex PCR, and its TCRdb copy is limited to in-frame clones, with some not included. From that table come the V and J calls and clone size; the DNA was used to work out D and trimming. The sample holds about 62,000 clones, 76% seen once. CDR3 length equals 14 residues. Looked up from germline, CDR1 is SQVTM and CDR2 is ANQGSEA. The ends were cut back, 6 bases at V and 3 bases at J, with 16 bases in the middle. The specimen sequenced was peripheral blood. The chain employs TRBV29-1 and TRBJ2-3; possibly TRBD1 for D (6 bases). The TCR was taken from a woman aged 50 to 65 with active or convalescent COVID-19. The CDR3 coding sequence is TGCAGCGTCCTCACTCACCAGGGGACAGATACGCAGTATTTT. As protein: CSVLTHQGTDTQYF.